This T cell receptor beta chain derives from a study of PD-1 blockade in classical Hodgkin lymphoma. Trimming took 5 bases from V and 3 from J; bases not matched to a gene: 5. The CDR3 is made up of 15 amino acids. Per the germline V gene, CDR1 is MNHEY and CDR2 is SMNVEV (reference sequence). General study findings and limits: Complete responders showed a baseline diversity that resembled the diversity of newly diagnosed patients. Newly diagnosed patients had baseline TCR diversity that was reportedly lower than that of healthy donors.

The patients all showed relapse after autologous stem cell transplantation, while their brentuximab vedotin exposure varied. The assay was immunoSEQ multiplex PCR, and TCRdb's table has in-frame clones only and misses some. The table includes 15,000 to 20,000 clones, 82% detected once. On this clone itself: The antigen remains unidentified.

The source is a human donor with classical Hodgkin lymphoma. This chain uses TRBV27 with TRBJ2-3, with TRBD2 matching over 10 bases. This specimen was peripheral blood mononuclear cells (PBMCs), taken before the second cycle of nivolumab. CDR3: CASSPPGLATDTQYF. CDR3 DNA: TGTGCCAGCAGTCCTCCGGGACTAGCGACAGATACGCAGTATTTT.